This T cell receptor (beta chain) emerged from a study of T cells in Graves' hyperthyroidism and ophthalmopathy. Researchers amplified the TCR beta CDR3 regions from RNA transcripts. HTBI primers were used for first-round RT-PCR of the TCR CDR3. Each CDR3 protein is one row after TCRdb ran MiXCR on the multiplex PCR reads. The table lists approximately 520,000 distinct CDR3 sequences, roughly 25% of them singletons. The table lists this clonotype with many counts. Trimming stripped 6 bases from V and 4 bases from J, with 12 bases between. Germline V CDR1 and CDR2: DFQATT, SNEGSKA (reference sequence). This CDR3 is 12 amino acids long.

The source of this sequence is a young woman with Graves' ophthalmopathy. This chain joins TRBV20-1 and TRBJ1-1; unclear D gene. The sequencing sample was made of blood. The CDR3 loop is CSARGPITEAFF. Written as DNA, the CDR3 is TGCAGTGCCCGCGGACCGATCACTGAAGCTTTCTTT.